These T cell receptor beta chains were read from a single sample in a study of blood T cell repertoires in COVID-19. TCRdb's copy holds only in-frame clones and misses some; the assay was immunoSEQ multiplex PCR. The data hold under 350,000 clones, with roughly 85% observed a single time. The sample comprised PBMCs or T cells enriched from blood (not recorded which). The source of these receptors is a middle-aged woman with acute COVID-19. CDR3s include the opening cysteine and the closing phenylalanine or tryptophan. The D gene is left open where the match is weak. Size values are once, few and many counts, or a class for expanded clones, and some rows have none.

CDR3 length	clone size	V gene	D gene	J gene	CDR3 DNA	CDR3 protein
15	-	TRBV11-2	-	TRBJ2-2	TGTGCCAGCAGCTCACAGGGTGGAGTAACCGGGGAGCTGTTTTTT	CASSSQGGVTGELFF
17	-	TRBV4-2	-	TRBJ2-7	TGTGCCAGCAGCCAAGTCCCCCCAGGGGGGCTGACCTACGAGCAGTACTTC	CASSQVPPGGLTYEQYF
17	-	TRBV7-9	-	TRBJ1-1	TGTGCCAGCAGCTTAGCGTTAGGGCGGGATAGAAACACTGAAGCTTTCTTT	CASSLALGRDRNTEAFF
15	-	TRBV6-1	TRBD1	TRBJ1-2	TGTGCCAGCAGTGACTACCGGGACAGGGGGCCTGGCTACACCTTC	CASSDYRDRGPGYTF
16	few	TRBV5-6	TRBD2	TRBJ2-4	TGTGCCAGCAGCTCGCAGGGACTAGCGGGACTTCCCGCTCAGTACTTC	CASSSQGLAGLPAQYF
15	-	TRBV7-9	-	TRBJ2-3	TGTGCCAGCAGCTTAGGGGCCCTAAGCACAGATACGCAGTATTTT	CASSLGALSTDTQYF
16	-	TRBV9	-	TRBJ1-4	TGTGCCAGCAGCGCCGCAGCGGGGGCAACTAATGAAAAACTGTTTTTT	CASSAAAGATNEKLFF
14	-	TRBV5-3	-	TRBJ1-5	TGTGCCAGAAGCTTGATTAATAGCAATCAGCCCCAGCATTTT	CARSLINSNQPQHF
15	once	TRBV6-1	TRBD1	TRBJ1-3	TGTGCCAGCAGTGAAGGTCACAGGGGTGGAAACACCATATATTTT	CASSEGHRGGNTIYF
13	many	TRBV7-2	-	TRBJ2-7	TGTGCCAGCAGCTTAGAAGGACTCTACGAGCAGTACTTC	CASSLEGLYEQYF
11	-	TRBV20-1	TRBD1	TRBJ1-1	TGCAGTGCAAAGACAGGGGATGAAGCTTTCTTT	CSAKTGDEAFF
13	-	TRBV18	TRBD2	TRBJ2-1	TGTGCCAGCTCTCGCGAAAGGGGGACTAGACAGTTCTTC	CASSRERGTRQFF